Each of the 22 T cell receptor beta chains below was sequenced from the same sample in a study of T-cell reconstitution after alpha-beta-depleted transplantation in children. The authors prepared the TCRbeta library with unique molecular identifiers. TCRdb re-called the PCR reads with MiXCR, one entry per CDR3 protein. The repertoire holds about 280,000 distinct CDR3 sequences, with 11% as singletons. The material was peripheral blood, obtained 180 days after TCRalphabeta/CD19-depleted stem cell transplant. All receptors come from a male patient aged 2-9 years who had a stem cell transplant for chronic granulomatous disease, so the T cells may come from the graft donor.

This clonotype was observed at least ten times. The CDR3 region has the DNA TGCAGTGCTGGGGGGCGGTCAGGGGGGTACAATGAGCAGTTCTTC. Protein: CSAGGRSGGYNEQFF. This chain links TRBV20-1 with TRBJ2-1; D perhaps matches TRBD1 (7 bases). V lost 5 bases and J 4 bases, leaving 18 bases between the germline ends. Germline V gene lookup returns CDR1 DFQATT and CDR2 SNEGSKA (reference sequence). The CDR3 has 15 residues.

This clonotype was detected ten times or more. The rearrangement uses TRBV29-1 and TRBJ2-7; D perhaps matches TRBD2 (6 bases). This CDR3 spans 11 amino acids. The V end lost 4 bases, the J end lost 6 bases, and 10 bases lay between the germline ends. Germline-derived CDR1 and CDR2 are SQVTM and ANQGSEA. The CDR3 spells CSVVRRGEQYF. Written as DNA, the CDR3 is TGCAGCGTTGTACGGCGGGGCGAGCAGTACTTC.

The sample holds many counts of this clonotype. The V call is TRBV20-1, the J call TRBJ2-2; D remains unclear. The CDR3 loop spans 14 amino acids. Trimming left V 3 bases short and J 3 bases short, with 11 bases between. Germline CDR1 and CDR2: DFQATT and SNEGSKA (reference sequence). CDR3 DNA sequence: TGCAGTGCTAGTGGGTTCGAGGACACCGGGGAGCTGTTTTTT. As protein: CSASGFEDTGELFF.

At least ten counts were recorded for this clonotype. The chain links TRBV5-1 to TRBJ2-1; no clear D. CDR3 length: 15 residues. Trimming stripped 2 bases from V and 6 bases from J, with 15 bases between. CDR1 is SGHRS, CDR2 YFSETQ, per germline. The CDR3 DNA sequence: TGCGCCAGCAGCTTTGGAGCAGGCACACTCAATGAGCAGTTCTTC. Protein: CASSFGAGTLNEQFF.

Many counts were recorded for this clonotype. The chain recombines TRBV20-1 with TRBJ2-2, with D hard to call. Germline loops: CDR1 DFQATT, CDR2 SNEGSKA (reference sequence). The ends were cut back, 0 bases at V and 0 bases at J, with 11 bases in the middle. CDR3 length equals 16 residues. In nucleotides, the CDR3 is TGCAGTGCTAGAGATTGGGCAGGTGCGAACACCGGGGAGCTGTTTTTT. Its protein is CSARDWAGANTGELFF.

This clonotype has a count of ten or more. V is TRBV5-6 and J is TRBJ2-3; 7 nucleotides match TRBD2. The germline gives CDR1 SGHDT, CDR2 YYEEEE. The trim removed 0 bases at V and 0 bases at J, leaving 4 bases unmatched. The length of the CDR3 is 16 residues. The CDR3: CASSLEMRGSTDTQYF. The DNA of the CDR3 is TGTGCCAGCAGCTTGGAGATGCGGGGGAGCACAGATACGCAGTATTTT.

This clonotype was found many times. V gene TRBV20-1 combines with J gene TRBJ2-1, with 12 bases identical to TRBD2. Looked up from germline, CDR1 is DFQATT and CDR2 is SNEGSKA (reference sequence). The CDR3 is 17 amino acids. With V trimmed by 3 bases and J by 7 bases, 13 bases remained unmatched. The CDR3 loop is CSASSRLAGGVRNEQFF. The CDR3 nucleotides read TGCAGTGCTAGTTCCCGGCTAGCGGGAGGGGTTCGGAATGAGCAGTTCTTC.

There are many counts of this clonotype. V gene TRBV11-3 combines with J gene TRBJ2-1, with 15 nucleotides matching TRBD2. After removal of 6 bases from V and 4 bases from J, the junction contained 7 bases not matched to a gene. Germline V gives CDR1 SGHNT, CDR2 YENEEA. The CDR3 is 17 amino acids. CDR3: CASSQTGTSGRYNEQFF. In DNA form, the CDR3 reads TGTGCCAGCAGTCAAACCGGGACTAGCGGGAGGTACAATGAGCAGTTCTTC.

This clonotype was picked up many times. The chain couples TRBV15 to TRBJ2-3; TRBD2 agrees at 12 bases. Germline V gene lookup returns CDR1 LNHNV and CDR2 YYDKDF (reference sequence). After removal of 0 bases from V and 4 bases from J, the junction contained 8 bases not matched to a gene. The CDR3 runs to 18 residues. CDR3 region: CATSRDSTSGRRADTQYF. CDR3 nucleotide sequence: TGTGCCACCAGCAGAGATAGCACTAGCGGGAGGAGGGCAGATACGCAGTATTTT.

Ten or more counts support this clonotype. This chain uses TRBV27 with TRBJ2-7; the D is unclear. The CDR3 contains 14 residues. Germline V CDR1 and CDR2: MNHEY, SMNVEV (reference sequence). Trimming shortened V by 2 bases and J by 2 bases, and 10 bases separated the two germline ends. CDR3 nucleotides: TGTGCCAGCAGTTTAGGAGTTACCACCTACGAGCAGTACTTC. Encoded protein: CASSLGVTTYEQYF.

With respect to this clonotype: Given a much more abundant clone one base away, this may be a read error. The chain has TRBV27 and TRBJ2-6; D is possibly TRBD1 or TRBD2 (6 bases each). The CDR3 spans 18 residues. CDR1 MNHEY and CDR2 SMNVEV come from the germline V gene (reference sequence). CDR3 residues: CASSLSGGAVSGAKVLTF. As DNA, the CDR3 is TGTGCCAGCAGTTTATCGGGGGGCGCCGTCTCTGGGGCCAAGGTCCTGACTTTC.

At least ten counts were recorded for this clonotype. The chain recombines TRBV3-1 with TRBJ1-4; D not certain. Trimming took 4 bases from V and 0 from J, leaving 15 bases between them. The CDR3 has 17 amino acids. Germline V gives CDR1 LGHDT, CDR2 YNNKEL (reference sequence). CDR3 sequence (DNA): TGTGCCAGCAGCCTCCTCGTCGAGGCCACAACTAATGAAAAACTGTTTTTT. It specifies CASSLLVEATTNEKLFF.

This clonotype came up many times. This CDR3 reads CASSLAGGVYEQYF. The DNA of the CDR3 is TGCGCCAGCAGCTTGGCCGGGGGGGTGTACGAGCAGTACTTC. V is TRBV5-1 and J is TRBJ2-7; 8 nucleotides match TRBD2. Germline V gives CDR1 SGHRS, CDR2 YFSETQ. The CDR3 is made up of 14 amino acids. V lost 0 bases to trimming and J lost 4 bases; unmatched junction nucleotides: 3.

This clonotype occurred many times. V gene TRBV19 combines with J gene TRBJ1-2, with a tentative D call TRBD1 (6 bases). The germline V and J ends were trimmed by 5 bases and 1 base, with 14 bases remaining between them. The CDR3 consists of 15 residues. Germline CDR1 is LNHDA and CDR2 is SQIVND (reference sequence). The CDR3 region has the DNA TGTGCCAGTAGTTCGCCGGGACAAGTTAACTATGGCTACACCTTC. Its protein is CASSSPGQVNYGYTF. Filled out from reference TRBV19 and TRBJ1-2, the complete variable domain reads DGGITQSPKYLFRKEGQNVTLSCEQNLNHDAMYWYRQDPGQGLRLIYYSQIVNDFQKGDIAEGYSVSREKKESFPLTVTSAQKNPTAFYLCASSSPGQVNYGYTFGSGTRLTVV.

This clonotype was detected ten times or more. This chain uses TRBV27 with TRBJ1-5, with no clear D. Germline CDR1 reads MNHEY; CDR2 reads SMNVEV (reference sequence). V lost 6 bases and J 4 bases, leaving 13 bases between the germline ends. There are 14 residues in the CDR3. DNA of the CDR3: TGTGCCAGCAGCCACGCCGTGGGGAATCAGCCCCAGCATTTT. The encoded protein is CASSHAVGNQPQHF.

For this clonotype: Germline and junction disagree at one end, which may indicate a read error. The genes are TRBV28 and TRBJ2-5, with TRBD1 identical over 8 bases. Germline V gene data show CDR1 as MDHEN and CDR2 as SYDVKM. The CDR3 is 15 amino acids. CDR3 coding DNA: TGTGCCAGCAGGCTAGGACAGGGAAAAAAAGAGGCCCAGTACTTC. Translated: CASRLGQGKKEAQYF.

This clonotype has at least ten counts. The chain uses TRBV20-1 and TRBJ2-5; unclear D gene. Per germline, CDR1 DFQATT and CDR2 SNEGSKA (reference sequence). The CDR3 has 15 amino acids. With 0 bases removed from V and 2 bases from J, the gap between germline ends came to 13 bases. Here the CDR3 DNA reads TGCAGTGCTAGAGATTTTAGGCAGAGTCAAGAGACCCAGTACTTC. It codes for CSARDFRQSQETQYF.

This clonotype was seen repeatedly, ten times or more. The J gene is TRBJ2-7, the V gene TRBV5-4, with a possible D match to TRBD1 (6 bases). Trimming took 0 bases from V and 2 from J, leaving 12 bases between them. This CDR3 spans 15 amino acids. CDR1 is SGHNT, CDR2 YYREEE, per germline (reference sequence). CDR3 region: CASSLGGQKAYEQYF. The CDR3 region has the DNA TGTGCCAGCAGCTTGGGGGGGCAGAAGGCCTACGAGCAGTACTTC.

This clonotype showed up many times. Sequence at one end of the junction differs from germline and may be a read error. The chain links TRBV2 to TRBJ1-2; D unclear. The CDR3 is 11 residues long. Per germline, CDR1 SNHLY and CDR2 FYNNEI. CDR3: CASSEDRVLAF. The DNA of the CDR3 is TGTGCCAGCAGTGAAGATAGGGTGCTGGCCTTC.

This clonotype showed up many times. This chain uses TRBV4-3 with TRBJ2-2; 8 bases are shared with TRBD1. The ends lost 4 bases at V and 0 bases at J; junction bases unmatched: 13. CDR3 length equals 19 residues. Germline-derived CDR1 and CDR2 are LGHNA and YSLEER. CDR3 sequence: CASSRQPGQGFANTGELFF. The CDR3 DNA reads as TGCGCCAGCAGCCGGCAGCCAGGACAGGGATTTGCGAACACCGGGGAGCTGTTTTTT.

This clonotype was observed many times. The chain recombines TRBV28 with TRBJ2-4; TRBD2 might be the D (7 bases). CDR1 and CDR2 from the germline V gene are MDHEN and SYDVKM. The CDR3 length is 16 residues. V lost 2 bases to trimming and J lost 0 bases, with 11 bases between them. The DNA for the CDR3 is TGTGCCAGCAGTTTAGGAGGGGGGGTAGCCAAAAACATTCAGTACTTC. Its translation: CASSLGGGVAKNIQYF.

This clonotype was counted at least ten times. The gene calls are TRBV7-9 and TRBJ2-7, with D hard to call. This CDR3 comprises 14 residues. The V and J ends lost 2 bases and 1 base respectively, with 9 bases between them. Germline lookup yields CDR1 SEHNR and CDR2 FQNEAQ (reference sequence). The CDR3 loop reads CASSLNPTSYEQYF. CDR3 coding DNA: TGTGCCAGCAGCTTAAACCCGACATCCTACGAGCAGTACTTC.